This paragraph reports one T cell receptor (beta chain). What it recognizes is unknown. At one end the junction does not follow the germline gene, possibly because of a read error. The template was RNA from unsorted bulk tissue. Between August and November 2014, newly diagnosed, chemotherapy-naive lung cancer patients underwent thoracic surgery in China. This sample was taken from a study of tumor and adjacent non-tumor tissue in lung cancer. About the study: There were some 11 adenocarcinoma, 2 squamous cell carcinoma and 1 small cell lung cancer cases. General study results and limits: Normal lung showed higher cumulative top 100 clone frequency than tumor. Compared with tumor, normal lung showed significantly lower TCR diversity.

CDR1 MRHNA and CDR2 SNTAGT come from the germline V gene. CDR3 size: 15 residues. A modified ARM-PCR protocol with three rounds of nested PCR amplified TCRbeta. Via MiXCR, TCRdb re-called the multiplex PCR reads, giving one row per CDR3 protein. The table has 95,000 to 150,000 distinct CDR3 sequences, 55% to 75% seen once. The J gene is TRBJ2-5, the V gene TRBV6-4; TRBD1 is a possible D gene (6 bases). Input material: lung tumor tissue. The TCR was taken from a man younger than 45 with non-small cell lung cancer. This CDR3 reads CSTSPLGTRQETRYF. For the CDR3, the DNA is TGTTCCACAAGCCCCCTTGGGACACGGCAAGAGACCCGGTACTTC.